The present TCR beta chain was sequenced within a study of response to subunit inactivated influenza vaccine. Study findings and constraints: The study's authors posited that every seasonal influenza vaccination enlists few new T cells.

This clonotype came up many times. Its specificity is unknown. TCRdb used MiXCR to reprocess the RT-PCR reads, holding one entry per CDR3 protein. The sample lists roughly 520,000 distinct CDR3 sequences; about 25% were seen once. This CDR3 has 14 amino acids. V was pared by 4 bases and J by 9 bases, with 16 bases between. Germline lookup yields CDR1 MGHRA and CDR2 YSYEKL. The material sequenced was CD4+ T cells sorted from PBMCs, taken roughly 5 days after vaccination. This sequence was found in a man between 50 and 59 years old who received an inactivated influenza vaccine. The V and J genes are TRBV4-1 and TRBJ2-1, with D perhaps TRBD1 or TRBD2 (5 bases each). CDR3 protein: CASSLPESGGEQFF. The CDR3 DNA reads as TGCGCCAGCAGCCTCCCTGAAAGTGGGGGTGAGCAGTTCTTC.